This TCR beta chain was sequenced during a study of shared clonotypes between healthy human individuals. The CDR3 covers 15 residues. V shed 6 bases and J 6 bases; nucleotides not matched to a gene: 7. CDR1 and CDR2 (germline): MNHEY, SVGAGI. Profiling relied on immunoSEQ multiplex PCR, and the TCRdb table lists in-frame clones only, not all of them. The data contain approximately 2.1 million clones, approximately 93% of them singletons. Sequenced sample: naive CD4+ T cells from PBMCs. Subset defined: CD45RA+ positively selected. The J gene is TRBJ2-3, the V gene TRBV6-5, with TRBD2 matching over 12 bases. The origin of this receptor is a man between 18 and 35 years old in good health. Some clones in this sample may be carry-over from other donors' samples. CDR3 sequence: CASRPTSGRRDTQYF. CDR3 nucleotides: TGTGCCAGCAGGCCCACTAGCGGGAGGCGTGATACGCAGTATTTT.